This TCR beta chain was sequenced in a study of cytomegalovirus exposure and HLA in healthy donors. Study background: Around 89 million unique TCRs from HLA-typed donors made up an early data release.

As concerns this clone: Its antigen is as yet unknown. One junction end disagrees with the germline gene, perhaps due to a read error.

Germline V gene data show CDR1 as MDHEN and CDR2 as SYDVKM. This CDR3 has 16 amino acids. Study conclusions and caveats: There were a few CMV-associated chains whose specificity for CMV antigens was confirmed in vitro. What a later analysis showed was that several of the most significant clusters appeared linked to common viral pathogens.

PCR primers comprised 60 Vbeta and 13 Jbeta primers. The data were produced by immunoSEQ multiplex PCR, yet TCRdb's version contains in-frame clones alone and is incomplete. This table holds around 110,000 clones, roughly 83% found once. The specimen sequenced was PBMCs. J is TRBJ2-6 and V is TRBV28; 7 bases align to TRBD1. This sequence originates from a young man in good health and CMV-seropositive. CDR3 sequence reads: CASSLGDRAGANGLTF. The CDR3 nucleotides read TGTGCCAGCAGTTTAGGCGACAGGGCTGGGGCCAACGGCCTGACTTTC. Full variable domain (outside the CDR3, taken from reference TRBV28 and TRBJ2-6): DVKVTQSSRYLVKRTGEKVFLECVQDMDHENMFWYRQDPGLGLRLIYFSYDVKMKEKGDIPEGYSVSREKKERFSLILESASTNQTSMYLCASSLGDRAGANGLTFGAGSRLTVL.